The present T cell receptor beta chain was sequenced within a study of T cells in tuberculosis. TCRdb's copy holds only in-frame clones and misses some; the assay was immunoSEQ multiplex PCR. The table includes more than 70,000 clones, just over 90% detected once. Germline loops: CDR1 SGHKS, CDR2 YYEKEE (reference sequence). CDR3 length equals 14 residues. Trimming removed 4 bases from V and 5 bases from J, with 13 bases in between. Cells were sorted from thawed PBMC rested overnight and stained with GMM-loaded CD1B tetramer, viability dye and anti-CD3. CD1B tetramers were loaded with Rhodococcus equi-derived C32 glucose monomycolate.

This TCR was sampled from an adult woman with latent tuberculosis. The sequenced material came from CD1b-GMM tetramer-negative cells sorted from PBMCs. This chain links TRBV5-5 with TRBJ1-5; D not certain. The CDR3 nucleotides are TGTGCCAGCAGCCCACGGTTCACGGATCAGCCCCAGCATTTT. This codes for CASSPRFTDQPQHF. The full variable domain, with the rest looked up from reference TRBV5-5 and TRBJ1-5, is DAGVTQSPTHLIKTRGQQVTLRCSPISGHKSVSWYQQVLGQGPQFIFQYYEKEERGRGNFPDRFSARQFPNYSSELNVNALLLGDSALYLCASSPRFTDQPQHFGDGTRLSIL.